These 23 T cell receptor beta chains were all obtained from the same sample, sequenced in a study of cytomegalovirus exposure and HLA in healthy donors (dated by TCRdb to the late 2010s). Libraries were prepared through the immunoSEQ multiplex PCR assay. For the multiplex PCR, a mixture combining 60 forward primers for TCR Vbeta segments and 13 reverse primers for TCR Jbeta segments was used. As stored in TCRdb, this immuneACCESS dataset retains in-frame rearrangements with V and J assigned. A fraction of the clones does not appear; measured against another copy, unresolved V genes explain less than half of the discrepancy, and the remainder lacks a known reason. The sample contains some 120,000 clones, under 85% of them found a single time. Around 5.8% of the sample is held by the ten biggest clonotypes. Sequencing was performed on PBMCs. These receptors were obtained from a man between 18 and 35 years old in good health and CMV-seropositive.

This clone has more than one count but fewer than ten. The chain uses TRBV5-1 and TRBJ1-6; no clear D gene. Trimming shortened V by 0 bases and J by 0 bases, and 4 bases separated the two germline ends. This CDR3 contains 15 residues. Germline lookup yields CDR1 SGHRS and CDR2 YFSETQ. CDR3 coding DNA: TGCGCCAGCAGCTTGGACTCCTCCTATAATTCACCCCTCCACTTT. Protein product: CASSLDSSYNSPLHF.

The chain links TRBV28 to TRBJ2-7, with D maybe TRBD2 (5 bases). With 4 bases removed from V and 4 bases from J, the gap between germline ends came to 29 bases. Germline CDR1 MDHEN, CDR2 SYDVKM. This CDR3 region has 19 residues. The CDR3 protein is CASSSGAIALLKFGYEQYF. In DNA, the CDR3 is TGTGCCAGCAGTTCAGGTGCGATAGCGCTACTTAAATTTGGTTACGAGCAGTACTTC. The full variable domain, completed using reference TRBV28 and TRBJ2-7, is DVKVTQSSRYLVKRTGEKVFLECVQDMDHENMFWYRQDPGLGLRLIYFSYDVKMKEKGDIPEGYSVSREKKERFSLILESASTNQTSMYLCASSSGAIALLKFGYEQYFGPGTRLTVT.

The gene calls are TRBV25-1 and TRBJ2-7; D is perhaps TRBD2 (6 bases). Germline CDR1 and CDR2: MGHDK and SYGVNS. This CDR3 contains 15 residues. The V end lost 3 bases, the J end lost 0 bases, and 12 bases lay between the germline ends. The chain's CDR3 is CASSDLTRSSYEQYF. DNA for the CDR3: TGTGCCAGCAGTGACTTGACTAGGAGCTCCTACGAGCAGTACTTC.

This clone has just one count. The V call is TRBV21-1, the J call TRBJ2-1; no check of the table's D call, TRBD2, against the DNA was made. TRBV21-1 constitutes a pseudogene. The CDR3 contains 17 residues. The CDR3 loop is CASIVLAGKSSYNEQFF. The CDR3 nucleotides are TGTGCCAGCATCGTCCTAGCGGGGAAGAGCTCCTACAATGAGCAGTTCTTC.

This rearrangement joins TRBV30 to TRBJ1-2; D is perhaps TRBD1 (5 bases). This CDR3 spans 13 amino acids. Germline CDR1 is GTSNPN and CDR2 is SVGIG (reference sequence). V lost 5 bases, J lost 8 bases, and 18 bases lay in between. The DNA of the CDR3 is TGTGCCTGGGCGGCAAAGACGGGGGAGGGCTACACCTTC. This translates into CAWAAKTGEGYTF.

The chain carries TRBV7-9 and TRBJ1-5; the D gene is possibly TRBD1 (5 bases). This CDR3 region has 13 residues. Germline V gene lookup returns CDR1 SEHNR and CDR2 FQNEAQ (reference sequence). V lost 4 bases to trimming and J lost 4 bases, with 8 bases between them. The CDR3 DNA is TGTGCCAGCAGCTATTCAGGGAATCAGCCCCAGCATTTT. Translating gives CASSYSGNQPQHF. Complete variable domain (other parts from reference TRBV7-9 and TRBJ1-5): DTGVSQNPRHKITKRGQNVTFRCDPISEHNRLYWYRQTLGQGPEFLTYFQNEAQLEKSRLLSDRFSAERPKGSFSTLEIQRTEQGDSAMYLCASSYSGNQPQHFGDGTRLSIL.

The chain has TRBV6-4 and TRBJ2-1; 13 positions match TRBD2. The length of the CDR3 is 16 residues. CDR1 is MRHNA and CDR2 is SNTAGT in the germline V gene. Trimming cost V 2 bases and J 7 bases; bases outside gene matches: 5. In DNA, the CDR3 is TGTGCCAGCAGTGACGCCGGACTAGCGGGAGTTAATGAGCAGTTCTTC. It translates to CASSDAGLAGVNEQFF.

Concerning this clone: A read error may account for a junction end that differs from germline. This chain uses TRBV7-9 with TRBJ1-3; possible D gene TRBD1, 6 bases. CDR1 and CDR2 (germline): SEHNR, FQNEAQ (reference sequence). The CDR3 totals 13 residues. CDR3 DNA: TGTTCCAGCAACCGGGACACTGGAAACACCATATATTTT. Protein sequence: CSSNRDTGNTIYF.

The chain couples TRBV15 to TRBJ2-1, with D perhaps matching TRBD1 (5 bases). The CDR3 totals 16 residues. Trimming pared 5 bases from V and 5 bases from J, leaving 19 bases between. Per the germline V gene, CDR1 is LNHNV and CDR2 is YYDKDF (reference sequence). The CDR3 sequence is CATSGWTYAPNNEQFF. DNA of the CDR3: TGTGCCACCAGCGGCTGGACATATGCTCCTAACAATGAGCAGTTCTTC.

The chain couples TRBV5-4 to TRBJ2-7, with 7 bases fitting TRBD2. CDR1 and CDR2 from the germline V gene are SGHNT and YYREEE (reference sequence). The CDR3 totals 14 residues. The V gene end was trimmed by 3 bases and the J gene end by 5 bases; junction bases not matched to a gene: 8. The CDR3 DNA follows: TGTGCCAGCAGCTCGGCGGGCGGGAGTCACGAGCAGTACTTC. Translation: CASSSAGGSHEQYF.

This chain connects TRBV5-1 to TRBJ1-1, with TRBD1 matching over 7 bases. Trimming at V came to 3 bases and at J to 1 base, leaving 12 bases not matched to a gene. The CDR3 spans 17 residues. The germline gives CDR1 SGHRS, CDR2 YFSETQ. The CDR3 sequence: CASSSGVTGARNTEAFF. The DNA for the CDR3 is TGCGCCAGCAGCTCGGGGGTTACAGGGGCTCGGAACACTGAAGCTTTCTTT.

The J gene is TRBJ2-7, the V gene TRBV5-8; 7 bases map to TRBD1. This CDR3 region has 13 residues. Unmatched junction bases numbered 4, after V lost 5 bases and J lost 2 bases. CDR1 is SGHTS and CDR2 is YDEGEE in the germline V gene. In DNA, the CDR3 is TGTGCCAGCAGTTCGGGACAGCCCTACGAGCAGTACTTC. Its translation is CASSSGQPYEQYF.

The chain is built from TRBV5-4 and TRBJ2-3; 12 bases are shared with TRBD2. This CDR3 has 18 amino acids. Germline values: CDR1 SGHNT, CDR2 YYREEE (reference sequence). V lost 3 bases to trimming and J lost 2 bases; unmatched junction nucleotides: 10. The CDR3 loop reads CASSYGRTSGDPTDTQYF. For the CDR3, the DNA is TGTGCCAGCAGCTACGGCCGGACTAGCGGGGACCCCACAGATACGCAGTATTTT.

This rearrangement joins TRBV7-8 to TRBJ2-5; TRBD1 might be the D (7 bases). The ends were cut back, 5 bases at V and 11 bases at J, with 27 bases in the middle. CDR3 length: 16 residues. Per the germline V gene, CDR1 is SGHVS and CDR2 is FQNEAQ. The CDR3 DNA follows: TGTGCCAGCAGCCCAAGACAGGGAGTAAGACTACGGGGGCAGTACTTC. Amino acid sequence: CASSPRQGVRLRGQYF.

This chain joins TRBV7-3 and TRBJ2-1; 11 bases line up with TRBD2. The CDR3 spans 14 residues. CDR1 and CDR2 from the germline V gene are SGHTA and FQGTGA. V shed 7 bases and J 9 bases; nucleotides not matched to a gene: 8. The CDR3 DNA follows: TGTGCCAGCACCCTACTAGCGGGAGACGGTGAGCAGTTCTTC. This sequence encodes CASTLLAGDGEQFF.

The rearrangement joins TRBV7-6 to TRBJ2-1, with 7 bases aligning to TRBD2. J was trimmed by 3 bases and V by 8 bases; bases with no gene match: 4. Germline CDR1 SGHVS, CDR2 FNYEAQ. The CDR3 extends over 13 amino acids. The CDR3 sequence: CASGAGNYNEQFF. The DNA for the CDR3 is TGTGCCAGCGGAGCGGGGAACTACAATGAGCAGTTCTTC.

This rearrangement joins TRBV6-1 to TRBJ2-5; the match to TRBD2 covers 9 bases. V lost 5 bases, J lost 5 bases, and 9 bases stayed unmatched. The CDR3 consists of 15 residues. The germline gives CDR1 MNHNS, CDR2 SASEGT. CDR3 sequence: CASSQLAGAPETQYF. CDR3 bases: TGTGCCAGCAGTCAATTAGCGGGAGCCCCCGAGACCCAGTACTTC.

This clone was observed a handful of times. The rearrangement uses TRBV10-1 and TRBJ2-3, with 7 bases identical to TRBD2. The CDR3 extends over 14 amino acids. Trimming took 3 bases from V and 10 from J; bases not matched to a gene: 10. CDR1 is WNHNN, CDR2 SYGVQD, per germline (reference sequence). CDR3 sequence: CASSDPREGISQYF. DNA for the CDR3: TGCGCCAGCAGTGACCCGAGGGAGGGAATATCGCAGTATTTT.

The chain carries TRBV6-5 and TRBJ1-2, with TRBD1 matching over 7 bases. V shed 5 bases, J shed 6 bases, and the junction held 6 bases outside the gene matches. CDR3 length equals 13 residues. CDR1 and CDR2 from the germline V gene are MNHEY and SVGAGI. Written as DNA, the CDR3 is TGTGCCAGCAGTGCAACAGGGGAGGATGGCTACACCTTC. Its protein is CASSATGEDGYTF.

The V call is TRBV6-6, the J call TRBJ2-1; tentatively, D is TRBD1 (6 bases). The CDR3 has 12 amino acids. Germline V gene sequence: CDR1 MNHNY, CDR2 SVGAGI (reference sequence). The V end lost 6 bases, the J end lost 10 bases, and 13 bases lay between the germline ends. The CDR3 sequence is CASSVGTQEQFF. The CDR3 nucleotides read TGTGCCAGCAGCGTTGGGACACAAGAGCAGTTCTTC.

The chain couples TRBV6-5 to TRBJ1-2; 8 nucleotides align to TRBD1. With 4 bases clipped from V and 8 bases from J, the junction kept 6 bases outside the gene matches. The germline V gene encodes CDR1 MNHEY and CDR2 SVGAGI. CDR3 length: 13 residues. The CDR3 loop is CASSSGQVTGYTF. CDR3 nucleotide sequence: TGTGCCAGCAGTTCGGGACAGGTCACGGGCTACACCTTC.

This chain links TRBV9 with TRBJ1-3; D possibly corresponds to TRBD1 (5 bases). CDR1 is SGDLS, CDR2 YYNGEE, per germline. The V end was cut by 3 bases, the J end by 8 bases, with 21 bases between. The CDR3 is made up of 16 amino acids. This chain's CDR3 is CASSATPDKRVDTIYF. The CDR3 region has the DNA TGTGCCAGCAGCGCGACGCCGGACAAAAGAGTTGACACCATATATTTT.

The rearrangement joins TRBV11-2 to TRBJ2-5, with no clear D. The V gene's germline CDR1 is SGHAT and CDR2 FQNNGV. CDR3 length equals 12 residues. V lost 6 bases to trimming and J lost 0 bases, with 5 bases between them. The CDR3 is CASSPYQETQYF. CDR3 nucleotide sequence: TGTGCCAGCAGTCCGTACCAAGAGACCCAGTACTTC.